The present T cell receptor (beta chain) was sequenced within a study of cytotoxic CD8 clonotypes in ibrutinib-treated CLL. Only in-frame clones appear in the TCRdb table, and some are missing; sequencing was by immunoSEQ multiplex PCR. The table records roughly 200,000 clones, more than 70% of them present only once. This clone has just a few counts. The antigen is unknown. Study results and caveats: At baseline, clonality was higher than in age-matched healthy donors and correlated with CD8+ counts. Collection times varied between progressing and sustained-remission patients.

Sequenced here: PBMCs, sampled after 12 months of ibrutinib treatment. This TCR was sampled from a human donor with chronic lymphocytic leukemia.

The CDR3 nucleotides read TGTGCCAGCAGCTTAAGGGTAGCCCCAGATACGCAGTATTTT. Its protein product is CASSLRVAPDTQYF. The chain links TRBV7-3 to TRBJ2-3; no reliable D call. The V end lost 1 base, the J end lost 4 bases, and 9 bases lay between the germline ends. The CDR3 covers 14 residues. Looked up from germline, CDR1 is SGHTA and CDR2 is FQGTGA.